These 20 T cell receptor beta chains share one sample of origin, sequenced in a study of molecular identifiers for immune sequencing clone quantification (dated by TCRdb to about 2018). Receptor libraries were prepared by PCR. Instrument used: Illumina HiSeq 4000. TCRdb reworked the public reads: Q25 trimming with fastp, MiXCR clone assembly, productive beta chains retained. Under each unique CDR3 protein, matching rows form one entry showing the most common genes and DNA. The sample table shows roughly 320,000 distinct CDR3 sequences, and 20% to 25% are seen once. Approximately 0.8% of the sample is in the top ten clones. The sample comprised naive CD8+ T cells from blood, with Jurkat cell RNA spiked in. The intended sense of this specimen's cell subset or site label: FACS-sorted CD8+CD4-CCR7+CD45RA+ naive T cells. Receptors were obtained from a human donor in good health. Some libraries in this study had Jurkat cell RNA spiked in.

Many counts were recorded for this clonotype. The chain carries TRBV6-5 and TRBJ2-7, with TRBD1 identical over 9 bases. The V segment lost 2 bases and the J segment 4 bases; nucleotides outside the gene matches: 6. The CDR3 runs to 15 residues. The germline gives CDR1 MNHEY, CDR2 SVGAGI. The CDR3 nucleotides read TGTGCCAGCAGTTACGCCCGACAGGGGGAATACGAGCAGTACTTC. Its protein product is CASSYARQGEYEQYF.

Many counts were recorded for this clonotype. The chain uses TRBV7-9 and TRBJ2-5; 9 nucleotides agree with TRBD2. In germline, CDR1 is SEHNR, CDR2 FQNEAQ (reference sequence). V was pared by 0 bases and J by 1 base, with 6 bases of the junction left unmatched. The length of the CDR3 is 17 residues. As DNA, the CDR3 is TGTGCCAGCAGCTTAGCTTGGGGTAGCGGGGGCCAAGAGACCCAGTACTTC. Protein product: CASSLAWGSGGQETQYF.

In the case of this clonotype: A much larger clone is a single base away; this may be a read error. The V gene is TRBV4-3, the J gene TRBJ1-4; unclear D gene. The CDR3 has 17 residues. Germline V gene sequence: CDR1 LGHNA, CDR2 YSLEER. Trimming stripped 0 bases from V and 5 bases from J, with 16 bases between. The CDR3 sequence is CASSQDQKPAVNEKLFF. The CDR3 bases are TGCGCCAGCAGCCAAGATCAGAAGCCGGCAGTGAATGAAAAACTGTTTTTT.

Concerning this clonotype itself: It is likely a read error, because the conserved phenylalanine at the end of the CDR3 is missing. The DNA is omitted, as the CDR3 cannot be located on it reliably, and the CDR3 follows TCRdb's listing. V gene TRBV30 combines with J gene TRBJ2-1; the table's D call, TRBD1, was not checked against the DNA. The CDR3 has 13 residues if both end residues are counted. Germline V gene lookup returns CDR1 GTSNPN and CDR2 SVGIG (reference sequence). CDR3 region: CAWTPGPGQGLVT.

At least ten counts were recorded for this clonotype. The chain's CDR3 is CASNSGANVLTF. The DNA for the CDR3 is TGTGCCAGTAATTCCGGGGCCAACGTCCTGACTTTC. The V and J genes are TRBV6-5 and TRBJ2-6; D not resolved. The germline gives CDR1 MNHEY, CDR2 SVGAGI. Trimming took 9 bases from V and 4 from J, leaving 7 bases between them. The CDR3 extends over 12 amino acids.

In its sample, this clonotype was seen many times. The V and J genes are TRBV7-9 and TRBJ2-3; 8 positions match TRBD2. The trim removed 1 base at V and 3 bases at J, leaving 6 bases unmatched. This CDR3 spans 16 amino acids. Germline V CDR1 and CDR2: SEHNR, FQNEAQ (reference sequence). The CDR3: CASSLGTGGITDTQYF. CDR3 bases: TGTGCCAGCAGCTTAGGCACGGGGGGGATTACAGATACGCAGTATTTT.

V and J are TRBV5-6 and TRBJ1-3, with a weak D call TRBD1 (5 bases). CDR1 and CDR2 from the germline V gene are SGHDT and YYEEEE. The length of the CDR3 is 16 residues. V was clipped by 0 bases and J by 0 bases, with 10 bases between them. This CDR3 reads CASSLEGRSSGNTIYF. CDR3 DNA: TGTGCCAGCAGCTTGGAGGGACGGAGCTCTGGAAACACCATATATTTT.

This clonotype was observed at least ten times. The chain is built from TRBV7-8 and TRBJ2-6; no clear D. Trimming took off 5 bases at V and 1 base at J, with 6 bases between the two ends. CDR1 is SGHVS and CDR2 is FQNEAQ in the germline V gene. This CDR3 contains 14 residues. The DNA for the CDR3 is TGTGCCAGCAGCACAGCGTCTGGGGCCAACGTCCTGACTTTC. Its translation: CASSTASGANVLTF.

This clonotype appeared many times. The rearrangement uses TRBV7-9 and TRBJ2-1, with 7 bases identical to TRBD1. The CDR3 has 14 residues. The junction had 7 bases not matched to a gene; V was cut back by 7 bases and J by 4 bases. Germline V CDR1 and CDR2: SEHNR, FQNEAQ (reference sequence). CDR3 in DNA: TGTGCCAGCATAACACAGGGGAAGTACAATGAGCAGTTCTTC. It translates to CASITQGKYNEQFF.

The chain is built from TRBV20-1 and TRBJ1-1; perhaps TRBD1 as D (5 bases). Trimming cost V 7 bases and J 0 bases, with 9 bases left between them. Germline CDR1 is DFQATT and CDR2 is SNEGSKA (reference sequence). The CDR3 runs to 12 residues. CDR3 in amino acids: CSGSGMNTEAFF. CDR3 sequence (DNA): TGCAGTGGATCAGGGATGAACACTGAAGCTTTCTTT.

At least ten counts were recorded for this clonotype. This chain links TRBV2 with TRBJ1-2, with 8 bases matching TRBD1. V lost 4 bases, J lost 4 bases, and 23 bases stayed unmatched. The germline V gene has CDR1 SNHLY and CDR2 FYNNEI. The CDR3 has 20 amino acids. Here the CDR3 reads CASSARPGQARIMSSYGYTF. In DNA form, the CDR3 reads TGTGCCAGCAGTGCCAGACCGGGACAGGCAAGGATCATGTCAAGCTATGGCTACACCTTC.

This clonotype was detected many times. V gene TRBV25-1 combines with J gene TRBJ2-1; possible D gene TRBD1, 6 bases. The V and J ends lost 8 bases and 7 bases respectively, with 15 bases between them. The CDR3 runs to 13 residues. The germline V gene has CDR1 MGHDK and CDR2 SYGVNS. In nucleotides, the CDR3 is TGTGCCAGCGGCGTTGACAGGCCTAATGAGCAGTTCTTC. This sequence encodes CASGVDRPNEQFF.

This clonotype has just a few counts. The rearrangement joins TRBV19 to TRBJ2-7; tentative D call: TRBD2 (5 bases). V was shortened by 6 bases and J by 3 bases, with 18 bases between the two germline ends. Germline assignment: CDR1 LNHDA and CDR2 SQIVND (reference sequence). The CDR3 is 15 residues long. CDR3 in amino acids: CASSPSEGTSYEQYF. The CDR3 DNA reads as TGTGCCAGTAGCCCAAGCGAGGGCACTAGCTACGAGCAGTACTTC.

This clonotype was seen many times. The chain has TRBV29-1 and TRBJ1-1; D is perhaps TRBD1 (6 bases). Germline values: CDR1 SQVTM, CDR2 ANQGSEA. The CDR3 totals 13 residues. Trimming pared 0 bases from V and 1 base from J, leaving 6 bases between. The CDR3 DNA sequence: TGCAGCGTTGAAGAACAGGGGAACACTGAAGCTTTCTTT. Its protein product is CSVEEQGNTEAFF.

This clonotype was seen at least ten times. The chain carries TRBV6-5 and TRBJ1-6, with TRBD1 identical over 10 bases. Germline V lookup: CDR1 MNHEY, CDR2 SVGAGI. The CDR3 is 15 amino acids. V lost 2 bases to trimming and J lost 6 bases; unmatched junction nucleotides: 1. The CDR3 loop reads CASSYRTGGNSPLHF. The CDR3 coding sequence is TGTGCCAGCAGTTACAGGACAGGGGGTAATTCACCCCTCCACTTT.

This clonotype was counted at least ten times. The chain couples TRBV28 to TRBJ2-7; possibly TRBD1 or TRBD2 for D (5 bases each). Per the germline V gene, CDR1 is MDHEN and CDR2 is SYDVKM. Between the trimmed V and J ends, which lost 5 bases and 6 bases, there was a span of 26 bases. This CDR3 has 17 amino acids. CDR3 protein: CASSPPWGSGYNSEQYF. The CDR3 DNA follows: TGTGCCAGCAGTCCACCCTGGGGGTCAGGTTACAACTCCGAGCAGTACTTC.

This rearrangement joins TRBV27 to TRBJ2-1, with 9 bases identical to TRBD2. Germline lookup yields CDR1 MNHEY and CDR2 SMNVEV (reference sequence). The CDR3 is 15 amino acids. The V segment lost 3 bases and the J segment 3 bases; nucleotides outside the gene matches: 3. The CDR3 nucleotides read TGTGCCAGCAGTTTCCAGACTAGCGGCTACAATGAGCAGTTCTTC. Its translation: CASSFQTSGYNEQFF.

The chain uses TRBV4-2 and TRBJ2-7; the D gene is possibly TRBD2 (5 bases). CDR3 length equals 15 residues. Germline CDR1 reads LGHNA; CDR2 reads YNFKEQ. Trimming cost V 1 base and J 4 bases, with 14 bases left between them. The CDR3 spells CASSQGVRLQYEQYF. DNA of the CDR3: TGTGCCAGCAGCCAAGGGGTCCGACTACAGTACGAGCAGTACTTC.

This chain connects TRBV27 to TRBJ2-3; 9 bases align to TRBD2. In germline, CDR1 is MNHEY, CDR2 SMNVEV (reference sequence). V was clipped by 3 bases and J by 0 bases; unmatched bases: 4. CDR3 length: 16 amino acids. Here the CDR3 DNA reads TGTGCCAGCAGTTTTATAGCGGGAGTAAGCACAGATACGCAGTATTTT. Translating gives CASSFIAGVSTDTQYF.

This clonotype has just one count. Just one base apart from a much larger clone, this may be a read error. The chain employs TRBV19 and TRBJ2-3; D unclear. Per the germline V gene, CDR1 is LNHDA and CDR2 is SQIVND (reference sequence). The V end was cut by 8 bases, the J end by 1 base, with 13 bases between. This CDR3 has 14 amino acids. The CDR3 reads CASSSMVGTDTQYF. CDR3 bases: TGTGCCAGTTCGTCCATGGTCGGCACAGATACGCAGTATTTT.